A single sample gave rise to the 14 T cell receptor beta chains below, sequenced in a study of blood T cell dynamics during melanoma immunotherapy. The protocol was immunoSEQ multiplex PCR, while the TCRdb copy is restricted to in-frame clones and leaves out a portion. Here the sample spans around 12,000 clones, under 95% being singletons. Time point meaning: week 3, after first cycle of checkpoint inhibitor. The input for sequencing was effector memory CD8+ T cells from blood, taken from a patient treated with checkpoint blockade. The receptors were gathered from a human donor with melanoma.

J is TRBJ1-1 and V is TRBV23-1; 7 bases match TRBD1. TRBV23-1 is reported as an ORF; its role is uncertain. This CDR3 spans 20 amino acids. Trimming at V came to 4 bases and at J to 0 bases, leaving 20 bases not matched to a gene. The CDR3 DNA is TGCGCCAGCAGTCGACGCCCACGGGGACAGCGAAGGTCTATGAACACTGAAGCTTTCTTT. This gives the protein CASSRRPRGQRRSMNTEAFF.

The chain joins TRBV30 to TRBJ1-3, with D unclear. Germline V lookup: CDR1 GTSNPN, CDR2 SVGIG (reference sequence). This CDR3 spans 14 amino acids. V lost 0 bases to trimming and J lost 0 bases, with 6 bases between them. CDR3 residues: CAWSVAISGNTIYF. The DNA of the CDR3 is TGTGCCTGGAGTGTAGCAATCTCTGGAAACACCATATATTTT. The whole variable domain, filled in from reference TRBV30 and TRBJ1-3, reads SQTIHQWPATLVQPVGSPLSLECTVEGTSNPNLYWYRQAAGRGLQLLFYSVGIGQISSEVPQNLSASRPQDRQFILSSKKLLLSDSGFYLCAWSVAISGNTIYFGEGSWLTVV.

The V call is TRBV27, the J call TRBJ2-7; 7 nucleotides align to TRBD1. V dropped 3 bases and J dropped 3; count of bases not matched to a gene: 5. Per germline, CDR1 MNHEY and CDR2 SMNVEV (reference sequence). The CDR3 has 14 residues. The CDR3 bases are TGTGCCAGCAGTTTTCGGCCAGGGGGCTACGAGCAGTACTTC. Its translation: CASSFRPGGYEQYF.

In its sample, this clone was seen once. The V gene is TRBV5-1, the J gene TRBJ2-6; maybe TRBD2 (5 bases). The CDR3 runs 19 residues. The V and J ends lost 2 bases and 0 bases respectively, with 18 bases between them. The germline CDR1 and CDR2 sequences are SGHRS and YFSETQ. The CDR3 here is CASSFTPGIEGSGANVLTF. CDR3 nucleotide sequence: TGCGCCAGCAGCTTTACCCCGGGAATTGAGGGCTCTGGGGCCAACGTCCTGACTTTC.

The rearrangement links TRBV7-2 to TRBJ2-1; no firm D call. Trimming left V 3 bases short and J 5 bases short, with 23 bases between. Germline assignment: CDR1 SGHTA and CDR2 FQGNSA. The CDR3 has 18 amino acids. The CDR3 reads CASSFNLGAGVGDNEQFF. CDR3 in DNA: TGTGCCAGCAGCTTTAATCTGGGCGCTGGGGTTGGGGACAATGAGCAGTTCTTC.

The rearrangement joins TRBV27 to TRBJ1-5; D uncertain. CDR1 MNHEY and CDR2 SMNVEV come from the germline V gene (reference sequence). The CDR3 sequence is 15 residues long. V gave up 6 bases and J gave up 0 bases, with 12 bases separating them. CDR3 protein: CASRPGGNSNQPQHF. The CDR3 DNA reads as TGTGCCAGCAGACCGGGCGGGAATAGCAATCAGCCCCAGCATTTT.

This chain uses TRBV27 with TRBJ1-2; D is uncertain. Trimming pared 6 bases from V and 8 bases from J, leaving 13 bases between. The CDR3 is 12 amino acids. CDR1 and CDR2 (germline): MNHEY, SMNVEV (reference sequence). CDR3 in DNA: TGTGCCAGCAGCGCCTCCCCGGGGGGCTACACCTTC. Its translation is CASSASPGGYTF.

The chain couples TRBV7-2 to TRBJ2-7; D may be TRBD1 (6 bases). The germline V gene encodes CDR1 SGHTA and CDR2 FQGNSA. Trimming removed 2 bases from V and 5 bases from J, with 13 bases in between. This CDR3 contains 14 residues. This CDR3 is CASSLLTGPDEQYF. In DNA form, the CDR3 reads TGTGCCAGCAGCTTACTGACAGGTCCCGACGAGCAGTACTTC.

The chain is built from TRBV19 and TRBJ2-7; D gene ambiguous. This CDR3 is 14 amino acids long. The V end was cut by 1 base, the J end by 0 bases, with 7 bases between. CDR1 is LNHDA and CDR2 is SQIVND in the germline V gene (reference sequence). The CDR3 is CASSIGEDSYEQYF. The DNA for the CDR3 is TGTGCCAGTAGTATAGGTGAGGACTCCTACGAGCAGTACTTC.

CDR3 coding DNA: TGTGCCAGCAGGGACAGGACGTTTACCGGGGAGCTGTTTTTT. Its translation is CASRDRTFTGELFF. The chain joins TRBV27 to TRBJ2-2; 7 bases line up with TRBD1. Losses at the gene ends were 6 bases for V and 5 bases for J; bases not matched to a gene: 6. From germline, CDR1 is MNHEY and CDR2 SMNVEV (reference sequence). The CDR3 contains 14 residues.

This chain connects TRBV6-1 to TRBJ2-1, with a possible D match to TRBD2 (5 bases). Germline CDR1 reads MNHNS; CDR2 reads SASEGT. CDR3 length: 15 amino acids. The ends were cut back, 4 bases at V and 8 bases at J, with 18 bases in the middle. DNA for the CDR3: TGTGCCAGCAGTGCTGCGACTACTCCCCCCGATGAGCAGTTCTTC. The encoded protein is CASSAATTPPDEQFF.

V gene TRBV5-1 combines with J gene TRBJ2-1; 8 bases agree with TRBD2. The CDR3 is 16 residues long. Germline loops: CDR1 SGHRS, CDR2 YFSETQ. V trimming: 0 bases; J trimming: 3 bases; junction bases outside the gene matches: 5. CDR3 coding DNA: TGCGCCAGCAGCTTGGAAGCTAGCGGGTTCTACAATGAGCAGTTCTTC. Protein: CASSLEASGFYNEQFF.

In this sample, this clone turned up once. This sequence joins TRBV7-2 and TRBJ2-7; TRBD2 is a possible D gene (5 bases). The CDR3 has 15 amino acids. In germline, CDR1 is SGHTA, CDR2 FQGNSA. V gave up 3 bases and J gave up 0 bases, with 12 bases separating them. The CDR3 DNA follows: TGTGCCAGCAGCTTCGCGGGCGAAATCTCCTACGAGCAGTACTTC. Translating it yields CASSFAGEISYEQYF.

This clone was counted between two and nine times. CDR3 DNA sequence: TGTGCCAGCAGTTGGACAGGGAATCAGCCCCAGCATTTT. Its protein is CASSWTGNQPQHF. This chain joins TRBV27 and TRBJ1-5, with 8 positions matching TRBD1. CDR1 is MNHEY and CDR2 is SMNVEV in the germline V gene (reference sequence). The CDR3 loop spans 13 amino acids. V lost 4 bases and J lost 4; bases outside the gene matches: 0.